Listed here are 18 T cell receptor beta chains from one sample, sequenced in a study of T cell changes during pregnancy in multiple sclerosis. The data were produced by immunoSEQ multiplex PCR, yet TCRdb's version contains in-frame clones alone and is incomplete. The sample comprises approximately 92,000 clones, roughly 90% of which are singletons, and approximately 1.4% rests with the top ten. The starting material was peripheral blood, obtained in the first trimester of pregnancy. Receptor source: a female donor with multiple sclerosis, enrolled in a pregnancy study.

The chain has TRBV7-9 and TRBJ1-5; possibly TRBD1 for D (5 bases). V dropped 4 bases and J dropped 4 bases, with 17 bases sitting between them. Germline V lookup: CDR1 SEHNR, CDR2 FQNEAQ (reference sequence). This CDR3 is built from 16 residues. The CDR3 DNA is TGTGCCAGCAGCTCAGTTGGGGGACTCACTAATCAGCCCCAGCATTTT. It translates to CASSSVGGLTNQPQHF. The variable domain in full, with the rest retrieved from reference TRBV7-9 and TRBJ1-5, is DTGVSQNPRHKITKRGQNVTFRCDPISEHNRLYWYRQTLGQGPEFLTYFQNEAQLEKSRLLSDRFSAERPKGSFSTLEIQRTEQGDSAMYLCASSSVGGLTNQPQHFGDGTRLSIL.

The gene calls are TRBV2 and TRBJ2-1, with a tentative D call TRBD2 (5 bases). The ends were cut back, 3 bases at V and 0 bases at J, with 9 bases in the middle. In germline, CDR1 is SNHLY, CDR2 FYNNEI. The CDR3 length is 15 residues. The CDR3 DNA follows: TGTGCCAGCAGTGAGCTTAGCGCCTCCTACAATGAGCAGTTCTTC. This encodes CASSELSASYNEQFF.

The genes are TRBV7-6 and TRBJ2-5; no clear D gene. Germline V CDR1 and CDR2: SGHVS, FNYEAQ. The V and J ends lost 5 bases and 3 bases respectively, with 16 bases between them. The CDR3 is 15 amino acids. The CDR3 sequence is CASSANGPREETQYF. CDR3 bases: TGTGCCAGCAGCGCAAACGGTCCTCGAGAAGAGACCCAGTACTTC.

The chain has TRBV6-6 and TRBJ1-1, with D hard to call. Looked up from germline, CDR1 is MNHNY and CDR2 is SVGAGI (reference sequence). Trimming took 2 bases from V and 5 from J, leaving 6 bases between them. The CDR3 has 12 amino acids. In nucleotides, the CDR3 is TGTGCCAGCAGTTACGAACAGACTGAAGCTTTCTTT. Translated: CASSYEQTEAFF.

This chain joins TRBV10-3 and TRBJ1-1, with no clear D. Germline-derived CDR1 and CDR2 are ENHRY and SYGVKD. Trimming pared 2 bases from V and 1 base from J, leaving 5 bases between. The CDR3 sequence is 13 residues long. CDR3 amino acids: CAISETRNTEAFF. For the CDR3, the DNA is TGTGCCATCAGTGAGACTAGGAACACTGAAGCTTTCTTT.

V usage is TRBV13 and J usage is TRBJ2-1, with 9 bases aligning to TRBD2. V was pared by 2 bases and J by 2 bases, with 1 base of the junction left unmatched. This CDR3 has 15 residues. The germline V gene has CDR1 PRHDT and CDR2 FYEKMQ (reference sequence). CDR3 DNA: TGTGCCAGCAGCTTACTAGCGGGGCCCTACAATGAGCAGTTCTTC. It specifies CASSLLAGPYNEQFF.

This chain uses TRBV27 with TRBJ1-5, with a tentative D call TRBD1 (6 bases). CDR3 length: 15 amino acids. The V gene lost 4 bases and the J gene lost 5 bases, with 15 bases spanning the gap. Germline V lookup: CDR1 MNHEY, CDR2 SMNVEV (reference sequence). The CDR3 protein is CASSSSQGWDQPQHF. The CDR3 DNA sequence: TGTGCCAGCAGTTCCTCTCAGGGGTGGGATCAGCCCCAGCATTTT.

The rearrangement uses TRBV4-2 and TRBJ2-1; possible D gene TRBD1, 6 bases. V was cut by 0 bases and J by 3 bases, with 9 bases left in between. The CDR3 has 15 amino acids. Germline CDR1 LGHNA, CDR2 YNFKEQ. CDR3 nucleotide sequence: TGTGCCAGCAGCCAAGAACGACAGGTCTACAATGAGCAGTTCTTC. Translation gives CASSQERQVYNEQFF.

The chain combines TRBV5-1 with TRBJ2-5; TRBD1 matches at 7 bases. There are 13 residues in the CDR3. CDR1 and CDR2 from the germline V gene are SGHRS and YFSETQ. V gave up 0 bases and J gave up 7 bases; unmatched junction bases: 3. The CDR3 protein is CASSLEGAGTQYF. The CDR3 DNA sequence: TGCGCCAGCAGCTTGGAGGGGGCAGGGACCCAGTACTTC.

The gene calls are TRBV10-2 and TRBJ1-2; TRBD1 aligns across 9 bases. Germline CDR1 and CDR2: WSHSY and SAAADI. The junction had 12 bases not matched to a gene; V was cut back by 6 bases and J by 7 bases. This CDR3 comprises 15 residues. The CDR3 region has the DNA TGCGCCAGCAGCGACTTTAATACAGGGGGCGGTGGCTACACCTTC. Translating gives CASSDFNTGGGGYTF.

The chain carries TRBV7-8 and TRBJ1-1, with D unresolved. The CDR3 runs 14 residues. The germline gives CDR1 SGHVS, CDR2 FQNEAQ. V lost 1 base and J 7 bases, leaving 13 bases between the germline ends. The CDR3 spells CASSLGGSVIEAFF. The CDR3, as DNA: TGTGCCAGCAGCTTAGGAGGGAGCGTTATTGAAGCTTTCTTT.

The J gene is TRBJ2-1, the V gene TRBV29-1, with 7 bases that match TRBD2. CDR3 size: 16 residues. Germline V lookup: CDR1 SQVTM, CDR2 ANQGSEA. Losses at the gene ends were 3 bases for V and 0 bases for J; bases not matched to a gene: 8. CDR3 sequence (DNA): TGCAGCGTTGAGGGAGGGAAAGAAAGCTCCTACAATGAGCAGTTCTTC. Protein sequence: CSVEGGKESSYNEQFF.

This clone was recorded once. The chain has TRBV27 and TRBJ2-7, with 8 nucleotides matching TRBD2. This CDR3 comprises 13 residues. V lost 5 bases to trimming and J lost 4 bases; unmatched junction nucleotides: 4. CDR1 is MNHEY, CDR2 SMNVEV, per germline (reference sequence). CDR3 sequence (DNA): TGTGCCAGCAGTCCGGGACTAGGGTACGAGCAGTACTTC. This translates into CASSPGLGYEQYF.

V is TRBV27 and J is TRBJ2-7; perhaps TRBD1 as D (7 bases). The CDR3 extends over 13 amino acids. V lost 3 bases and J lost 4, with 10 bases in between. Germline CDR1 reads MNHEY; CDR2 reads SMNVEV (reference sequence). CDR3 residues: CASSFQGGYEQYF. The CDR3 nucleotides read TGTGCCAGCAGTTTCCAGGGGGGATACGAGCAGTACTTC.

V and J are TRBV27 and TRBJ2-7; the D gene is possibly TRBD2 (5 bases). CDR1 is MNHEY and CDR2 is SMNVEV in the germline V gene (reference sequence). Trimming pared 0 bases from V and 6 bases from J, leaving 15 bases between. The CDR3 is 15 residues long. The CDR3 is CASSLSPRAAIEQYF. The CDR3, as DNA: TGTGCCAGCAGTTTATCTCCGAGGGCGGCTATCGAGCAGTACTTC.

This chain uses TRBV4-1 with TRBJ2-1; 8 nucleotides line up with TRBD2. The CDR3 loop spans 15 amino acids. Germline V gene lookup returns CDR1 MGHRA and CDR2 YSYEKL. Trimming at V came to 5 bases and at J to 8 bases, leaving 11 bases not matched to a gene. The CDR3 nucleotides are TGCGCCAGCAGCAGTCCAAGCGGGAGTTCATATGAGCAGTTCTTC. Amino acid sequence: CASSSPSGSSYEQFF.

The chain joins TRBV6-5 to TRBJ2-2, with 9 bases identical to TRBD2. The CDR3 runs to 16 residues. The ends lost 0 bases at V and 8 bases at J; junction bases unmatched: 7. Per the germline V gene, CDR1 is MNHEY and CDR2 is SVGAGI. The CDR3 loop is CASSYSSSGSMGELFF. Here the CDR3 DNA reads TGTGCCAGCAGTTACTCGAGTAGCGGGAGTATGGGGGAGCTGTTTTTT.

V and J are TRBV5-3 and TRBJ1-2; TRBD1 matches at 8 bases. TRBV5-3 is recorded as an ORF, its role being uncertain. This CDR3 has 17 amino acids. The junction had 16 bases not matched to a gene; V was cut back by 4 bases and J by 5 bases. In DNA, the CDR3 is TGTGCCAGAAGCCTGGGTGATAGAGGACAGGGAGTGTATGGCTACACCTTC. Its translation: CARSLGDRGQGVYGYTF.